The following is a TCR beta chain sequence with its context. This clonotype was seen more than once but under ten times. Its antigen has not been determined. No base-level quality is on record; no much larger clone is a single base apart. CDR1 SGHTA and CDR2 FQGTGA are derived from the germline V gene. V loses 5 bases at its end and J loses 4 bases; junction bases beyond the gene matches: 10. The CDR3 holds 15 amino acids from the cysteine to the phenylalanine. Here the CDR3 DNA is all that survives: 45 bases in frame from base 1. The data stem from a study of T-cell reconstitution after alpha-beta-depleted transplantation in children (dated by TCRdb to 2015 to 2016). In the study overall: Using TCR repertoire profiling, the study quantitatively followed how T-cell immune reconstitution unfolded in children after TCRalphabeta/CD19-depleted allogeneic hematopoietic cell transplantation.

The library relied on PCR. Sequencing was performed on an Illumina HiSeq 2500. TCR libraries were prepared with molecular barcoding, using unique molecular identifiers to normalize TCRbeta repertoire quantification. TCRdb reanalyzed the raw reads on its own, using fastp at Q25 for trimming and MiXCR for clone calling, and kept in-frame beta chains. Rows are combined by CDR3 protein, so each entry shows the most common genes and DNA. The sample table contains a few hundred thousand distinct CDR3 sequences; only one count was recorded for under 13% of them. The ten largest clones represent 2% to 2.5% of the sample.

The clonotype was recovered from a human donor who donated a stem cell graft to a child with acute lymphoblastic leukemia. This chain joins TRBV7-3 to TRBJ2-7, with TRBD2 matching 8 junction bases. The starting material was PBMCs from the stem cell graft donor, obtained from the stem cell graft. The CDR3 sequence is CASSISTSGYYEQYF. The DNA reads as follows: TGTGCCAGCAGCATTTCAACTAGCGGATATTACGAGCAGTACTTC.